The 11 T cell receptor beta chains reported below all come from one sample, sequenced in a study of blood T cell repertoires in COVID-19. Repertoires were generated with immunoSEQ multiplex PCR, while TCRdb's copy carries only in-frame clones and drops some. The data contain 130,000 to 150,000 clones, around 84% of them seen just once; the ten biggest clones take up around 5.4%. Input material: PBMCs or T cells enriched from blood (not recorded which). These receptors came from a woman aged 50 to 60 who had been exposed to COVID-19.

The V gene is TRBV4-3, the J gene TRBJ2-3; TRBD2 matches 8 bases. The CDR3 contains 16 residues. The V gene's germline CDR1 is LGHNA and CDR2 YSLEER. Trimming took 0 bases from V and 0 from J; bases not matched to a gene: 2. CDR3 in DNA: TGCGCCAGCAGCCAAGAGGGGACTAGAAGCACAGATACGCAGTATTTT. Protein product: CASSQEGTRSTDTQYF.

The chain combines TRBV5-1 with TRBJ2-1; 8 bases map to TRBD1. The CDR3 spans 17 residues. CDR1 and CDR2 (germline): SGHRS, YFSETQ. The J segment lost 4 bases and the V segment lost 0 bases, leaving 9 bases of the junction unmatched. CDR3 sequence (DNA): TGCGCCAGCAGCTTGGTACGAGGGACAGGTACTTACAATGAGCAGTTCTTC. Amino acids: CASSLVRGTGTYNEQFF.

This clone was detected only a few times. The CDR3 sequence is CASSLRQFMNTEAFF. The CDR3 bases are TGTGCCAGCAGCCTTCGACAGTTCATGAACACTGAAGCTTTCTTT. The chain is built from TRBV14 and TRBJ1-1, with D possibly matching TRBD1 (5 bases). Between the trimmed V and J ends, which lost 4 bases and 0 bases, there was a span of 12 bases. Germline V gives CDR1 SGHDN, CDR2 FVKESK. The CDR3 loop spans 15 amino acids.

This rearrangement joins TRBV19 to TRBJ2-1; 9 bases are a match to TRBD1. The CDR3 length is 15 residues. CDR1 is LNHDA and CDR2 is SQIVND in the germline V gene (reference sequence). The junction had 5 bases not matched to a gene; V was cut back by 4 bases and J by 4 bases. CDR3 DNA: TGTGCCAGTAGTACTAGGACAGGGGAATACAATGAGCAGTTCTTC. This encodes CASSTRTGEYNEQFF.

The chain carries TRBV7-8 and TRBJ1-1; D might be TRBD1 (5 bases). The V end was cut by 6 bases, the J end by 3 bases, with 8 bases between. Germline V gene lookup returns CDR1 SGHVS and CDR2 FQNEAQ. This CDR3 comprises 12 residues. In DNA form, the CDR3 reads TGTGCCAGCAGTCAAGGGGACACTGAAGCTTTCTTT. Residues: CASSQGDTEAFF.

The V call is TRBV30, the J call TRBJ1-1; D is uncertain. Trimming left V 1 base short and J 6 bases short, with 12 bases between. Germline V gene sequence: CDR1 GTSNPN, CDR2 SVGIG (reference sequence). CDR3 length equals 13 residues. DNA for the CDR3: TGTGCCTGGAGTGGGACGGGTAGCGCTGAAGCTTTCTTT. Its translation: CAWSGTGSAEAFF.

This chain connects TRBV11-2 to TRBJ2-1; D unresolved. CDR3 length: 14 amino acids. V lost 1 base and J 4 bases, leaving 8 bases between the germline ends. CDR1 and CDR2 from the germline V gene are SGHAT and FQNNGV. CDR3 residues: CASSLGAGYNEQFF. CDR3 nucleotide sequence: TGTGCCAGCAGCTTAGGGGCAGGATACAATGAGCAGTTCTTC.

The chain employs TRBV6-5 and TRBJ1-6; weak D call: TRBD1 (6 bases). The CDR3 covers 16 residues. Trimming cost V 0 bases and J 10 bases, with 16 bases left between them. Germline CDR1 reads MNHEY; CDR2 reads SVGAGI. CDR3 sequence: CASSYSFSQGKSPLHF. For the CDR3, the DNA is TGTGCCAGCAGTTACTCGTTTTCACAGGGCAAATCACCCCTCCACTTT.

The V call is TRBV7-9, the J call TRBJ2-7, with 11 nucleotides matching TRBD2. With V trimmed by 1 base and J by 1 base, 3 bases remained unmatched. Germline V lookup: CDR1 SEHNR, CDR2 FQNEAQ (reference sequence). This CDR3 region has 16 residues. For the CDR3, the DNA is TGTGCCAGCAGCTTAGGACTAGCGGGACTATCCTACGAGCAGTACTTC. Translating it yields CASSLGLAGLSYEQYF.

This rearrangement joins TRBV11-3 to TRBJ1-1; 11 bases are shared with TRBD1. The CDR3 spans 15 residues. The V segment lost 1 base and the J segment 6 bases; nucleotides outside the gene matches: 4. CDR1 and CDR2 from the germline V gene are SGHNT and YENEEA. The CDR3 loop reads CASSLGTGGRAEAFF. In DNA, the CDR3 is TGTGCCAGCAGCTTAGGGACAGGGGGCCGCGCTGAAGCTTTCTTT.

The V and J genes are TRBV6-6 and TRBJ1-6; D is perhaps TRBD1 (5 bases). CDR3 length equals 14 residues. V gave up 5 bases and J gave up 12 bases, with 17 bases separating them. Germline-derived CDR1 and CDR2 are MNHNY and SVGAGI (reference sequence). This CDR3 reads CASSGSGTSLPLHF. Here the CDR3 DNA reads TGTGCCAGCAGTGGGTCAGGGACTAGCCTACCCCTCCACTTT.